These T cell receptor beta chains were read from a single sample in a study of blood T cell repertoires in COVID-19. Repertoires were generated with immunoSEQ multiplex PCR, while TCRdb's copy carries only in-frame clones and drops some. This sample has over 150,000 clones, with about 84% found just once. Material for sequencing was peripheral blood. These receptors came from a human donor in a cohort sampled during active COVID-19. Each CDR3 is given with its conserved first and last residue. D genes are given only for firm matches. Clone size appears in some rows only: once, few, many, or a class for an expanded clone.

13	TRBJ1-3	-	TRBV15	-	TGTGCCACCAGCAGACCGGCTGGAAACACCATATATTTT	CATSRPAGNTIYF
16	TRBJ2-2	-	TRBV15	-	TGTGCCACCAGCAGAGAGGGCTTCCTGAACACCGGGGAGCTGTTTTTT	CATSREGFLNTGELFF
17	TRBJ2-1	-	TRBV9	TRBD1	TGTGCCAGCAGCTCCCCCCCGGGCAGGGGGACCTACAATGAGCAGTTCTTC	CASSSPPGRGTYNEQFF
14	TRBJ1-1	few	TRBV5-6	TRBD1	TGTGCCAGCAGCTTCGGACAGGGGAACACTGAAGCTTTCTTT	CASSFGQGNTEAFF
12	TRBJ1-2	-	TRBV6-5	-	TGTGCCAGCAGTCCGGTGGTGGATGGCTACACCTTC	CASSPVVDGYTF
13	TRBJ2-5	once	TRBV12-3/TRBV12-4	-	TGTGCCAGCAGTACCAGGTCAGGGGAGACCCAGTACTTC	CASSTRSGETQYF
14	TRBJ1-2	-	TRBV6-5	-	TGTGCCAGCAGTTTCGGACATAATAACTATGGCTACACCTTC	CASSFGHNNYGYTF
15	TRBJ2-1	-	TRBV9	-	TGTGCCAGCAGCGTAGAGGGAGACCCGGCGAATGAGCAGTTCTTC	CASSVEGDPANEQFF
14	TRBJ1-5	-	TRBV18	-	TGTGCCAGCTCGAACCAGGGGTTCGGTCAGCCCCAGCATTTT	CASSNQGFGQPQHF
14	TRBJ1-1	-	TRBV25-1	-	TGTGCCAGCAGTAAGACAGGCGGGAGCACTGAAGCTTTCTTT	CASSKTGGSTEAFF
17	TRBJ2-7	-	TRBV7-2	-	TGTGCCAGCAGCGGGGGGACTTCTCTCCGGGTCGGATACGAGCAGTACTTC	CASSGGTSLRVGYEQYF
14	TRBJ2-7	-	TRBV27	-	TGTGCCAGCAGTCGCTTGGGGGGGGCCAACGAGCAGTACTTC	CASSRLGGANEQYF
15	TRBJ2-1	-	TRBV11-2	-	TGTGCCAGCAGCTCGGGTGGCAGAGCCTACAATGAGCAGTTCTTC	CASSSGGRAYNEQFF
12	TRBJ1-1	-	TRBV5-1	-	TGCGCCAGCAGCGCGGAAGACGCTGAAGCTTTCTTT	CASSAEDAEAFF
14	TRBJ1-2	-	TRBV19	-	TGTGCCAGTAGTGCCGGACACTTTAACTATGGCTACACCTTC	CASSAGHFNYGYTF
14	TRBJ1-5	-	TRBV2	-	TGTGCCAGCTCTGACGGGTATAGCAATCAGCCCCAGCATTTT	CASSDGYSNQPQHF
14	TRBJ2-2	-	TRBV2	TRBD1	TGTGCCAGCCGGGACAGTGAGTCTTCCGGGGAGCTGTTTTTT	CASRDSESSGELFF
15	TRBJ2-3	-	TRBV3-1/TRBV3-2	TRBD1	TGTGCCAGCAGCCGGGGACAGACTAGCACAGATACGCAGTATTTT	CASSRGQTSTDTQYF
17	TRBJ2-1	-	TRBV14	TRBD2	TGTGCCAGCAGCCAATACGACGGGCTAGCGGCCCACAATGAGCAGTTCTTC	CASSQYDGLAAHNEQFF
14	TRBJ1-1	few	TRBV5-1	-	TGCGCCAGCAGCTTGGCCGTATCAGGAACTGAAGCTTTCTTT	CASSLAVSGTEAFF
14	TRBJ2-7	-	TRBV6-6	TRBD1	TGTGCCAGCACCTCTCGGGACAGGGGGTACGAGCAGTACTTC	CASTSRDRGYEQYF
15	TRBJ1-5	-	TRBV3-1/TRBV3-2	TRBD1	TGTGCCAGCAGCCAATCCGGACAGGGGAATCAGCCCCAGCATTTT	CASSQSGQGNQPQHF
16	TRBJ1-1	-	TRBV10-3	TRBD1	TGTGCCATCAGTGATCCAGGGGGGCTAAACCGGTGGGAAGCTTTCTTT	CAISDPGGLNRWEAFF
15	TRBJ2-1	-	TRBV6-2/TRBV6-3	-	TGTGCCAGCAGTTACTCGCGGCAGGGGGGCCCCGAGCAGTTCTTC	CASSYSRQGGPEQFF
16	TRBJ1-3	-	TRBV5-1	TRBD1	TGCGCCAGCAGCCGCGGGACAGGGCGGACGGGAAACACCATATATTTT	CASSRGTGRTGNTIYF
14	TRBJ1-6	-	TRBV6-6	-	TGTGCCCCCTTATCCAGCTCCTATAATTCACCCCTCCACTTT	CAPLSSSYNSPLHF
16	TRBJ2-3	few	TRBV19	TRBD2	TGTGCCAGTAGTATAGGTTGGCCCCGGGGGGCAGATACGCAGTATTTT	CASSIGWPRGADTQYF
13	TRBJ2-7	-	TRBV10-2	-	TGCGCCAGCAGTGAGTCAGGACTGGACGAGCAGTACTTC	CASSESGLDEQYF
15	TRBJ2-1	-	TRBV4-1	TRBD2	TGCGCCAGCAGCCGAGCTAGCGGGGGGTACAATGAGCAGTTCTTC	CASSRASGGYNEQFF
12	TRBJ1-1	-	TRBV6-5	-	TGTGCCAGCAGTTATGGACAGACTGAAGCTTTCTTT	CASSYGQTEAFF
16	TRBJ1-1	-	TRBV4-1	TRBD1	TGCGCCAGCAGCCAAAGGACAGGGGAAGATATCACTGAAGCTTTCTTT	CASSQRTGEDITEAFF
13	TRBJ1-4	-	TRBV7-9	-	TGTGCCAGCAGCGGCCGCCCGGGGGAAAAACTGTTTTTT	CASSGRPGEKLFF
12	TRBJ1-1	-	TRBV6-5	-	TGTGCCAGCAGTTACTCCAGGGGTGAAGCTTTCTTT	CASSYSRGEAFF
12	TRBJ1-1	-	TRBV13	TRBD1	TGTGCCAGCAGCTCCGACAGGGGGATAGCTTTCTTT	CASSSDRGIAFF
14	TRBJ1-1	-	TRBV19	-	TGTGCCAGCGGAAACAGGGAGAGGGGGACTGAAGCTTTCTTT	CASGNRERGTEAFF
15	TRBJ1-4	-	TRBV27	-	TGTGCCAGCAGTTTTGGGGGCGGAGCTAATGAAAAACTGTTTTTT	CASSFGGGANEKLFF
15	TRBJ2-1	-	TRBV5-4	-	TGTGCCAGCAGCTTCGGAACCGGAGGGATCGGTGAGCAGTTCTTC	CASSFGTGGIGEQFF